This T cell receptor (beta chain) was sequenced for a study of T-cell reconstitution after alpha-beta-depleted transplantation in children. Points on this clonotype: As yet, its antigen is unknown.

This CDR3 region has 15 residues. Germline CDR1 reads MNHEY; CDR2 reads SVGEGT. V lost 6 bases and J lost 0; bases outside the gene matches: 5. The TCRbeta library was prepared with unique molecular identifiers. In TCRdb, the PCR reads were re-called with MiXCR into one record per CDR3 protein. The sample has roughly 500,000 distinct CDR3 sequences, roughly a tenth seen once. Study-wide findings and caveats: In patients about two months after transplant, alpha-beta T cells reportedly arose from several hundred expanded graft clones. T-cell numbers and diversity one year post-transplant derived largely from freshly generated T cells. TCRbeta diversity was high at day 60 in some patients (a result of surviving recipient T cells and thymic progenitors).

This chain links TRBV6-2 or TRBV6-3 with TRBJ2-7; 10 bases line up with TRBD1. This receptor was identified in a child aged 2 to 10 with inherited bone marrow failure, due to receive a stem cell transplant. This specimen consisted of PBMCs, obtained before TCRalphabeta/CD19-depleted stem cell transplant. The CDR3 sequence is CASRRTGGSSYEQYF. CDR3 DNA sequence: TGTGCCAGCAGACGGACAGGGGGGAGCTCCTACGAGCAGTACTTC.